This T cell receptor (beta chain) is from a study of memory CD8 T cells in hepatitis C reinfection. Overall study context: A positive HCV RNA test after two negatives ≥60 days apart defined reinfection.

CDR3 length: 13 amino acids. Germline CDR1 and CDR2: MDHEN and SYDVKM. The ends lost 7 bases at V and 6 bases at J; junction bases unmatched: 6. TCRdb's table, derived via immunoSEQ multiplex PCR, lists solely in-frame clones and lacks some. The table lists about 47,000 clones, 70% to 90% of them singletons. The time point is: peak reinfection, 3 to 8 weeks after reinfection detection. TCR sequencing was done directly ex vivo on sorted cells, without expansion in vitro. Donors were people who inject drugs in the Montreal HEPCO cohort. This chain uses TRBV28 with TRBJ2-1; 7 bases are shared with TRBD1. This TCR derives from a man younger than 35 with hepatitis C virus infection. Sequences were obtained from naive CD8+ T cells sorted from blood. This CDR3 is CASTPGQANEQFF. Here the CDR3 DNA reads TGTGCCAGCACCCCCGGACAGGCCAATGAGCAGTTCTTC. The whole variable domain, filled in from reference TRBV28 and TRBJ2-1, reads DVKVTQSSRYLVKRTGEKVFLECVQDMDHENMFWYRQDPGLGLRLIYFSYDVKMKEKGDIPEGYSVSREKKERFSLILESASTNQTSMYLCASTPGQANEQFFGPGTRLTVL.